This entry lists 26 T cell receptor beta chains sequenced from one sample in a study of blood T cell repertoires in COVID-19. This table comes from immunoSEQ multiplex PCR, and its TCRdb copy is limited to in-frame clones, with some not included. This sample has around 180,000 clones, with roughly 86% found just once. Material: peripheral blood. The receptors were sampled from a woman in her thirties with active or convalescent COVID-19.

The chain carries TRBV3-1 (or the pseudogene TRBV3-2) and TRBJ1-4; 8 positions match TRBD1. V trimming: 4 bases; J trimming: 2 bases; junction bases outside the gene matches: 3. This CDR3 has 15 amino acids. The germline V gene encodes CDR1 LGHDT and CDR2 YNNKEL (reference sequence). In nucleotides, the CDR3 is TGTGCCAGCAGCCGAACAGGGGGGACTAATGAAAAACTGTTTTTT. Translated: CASSRTGGTNEKLFF.

The rearrangement joins TRBV9 to TRBJ2-3; weak D call: TRBD2 (7 bases). The CDR3 has 15 residues. Trimming stripped 7 bases from V and 5 bases from J, with 20 bases between. Germline V gene data show CDR1 as SGDLS and CDR2 as YYNGEE. This CDR3 reads CASGDPGGLKDTQYF. The CDR3 nucleotides are TGTGCCAGCGGGGATCCCGGGGGGCTGAAAGATACGCAGTATTTT.

The chain employs TRBV10-1 and TRBJ2-2; a weak D match, TRBD2 (5 bases). CDR1 and CDR2 (germline): WNHNN, SYGVQD (reference sequence). The V and J ends lost 9 bases and 6 bases respectively, with 14 bases between them. This CDR3 region has 13 residues. CDR3 protein: CASQQPGSGELFF. CDR3 in DNA: TGCGCCAGTCAGCAGCCGGGGTCCGGGGAGCTGTTTTTT.

The gene calls are TRBV19 and TRBJ2-7, with D possibly matching TRBD2 (6 bases). The V and J ends lost 4 bases and 6 bases respectively, with 10 bases between them. Looked up from germline, CDR1 is LNHDA and CDR2 is SQIVND (reference sequence). The CDR3 loop spans 12 amino acids. The CDR3 DNA reads TGTGCCAGTAGTAGCCGCGGGGCCGAGCAGTACTTC. Translation gives CASSSRGAEQYF.

This clone has a handful of counts. The V gene is TRBV27, the J gene TRBJ2-2; TRBD2 agrees at 10 bases. The CDR3 has 17 residues. V was clipped by 10 bases and J by 2 bases; unmatched bases: 13. Germline loops: CDR1 MNHEY, CDR2 SMNVEV (reference sequence). CDR3 DNA sequence: TGTGCCACCAAGATCCCCGGACTAGCGGAAAACACCGGGGAGCTGTTTTTT. The encoded protein is CATKIPGLAENTGELFF.

The V call is TRBV11-2, the J call TRBJ1-2, with TRBD1 as a possible D gene (5 bases). V lost 11 bases and J lost 4, with 8 bases in between. Germline V lookup: CDR1 SGHAT, CDR2 FQNNGV. The CDR3 is made up of 10 amino acids. This CDR3 is CASRAYGYTF. The CDR3 bases are TGTGCCTCCAGGGCCTATGGCTACACCTTC.

This chain uses TRBV21-1 with TRBJ2-1; the DNA was not used to check the table's D call, TRBD1. TRBV21-1 is a pseudogene segment. The CDR3 is 15 amino acids. The CDR3 coding sequence is TGTGCCAGCAGCAAAGGGCGACAGGGGAACAATGAGCAGTTCTTC. Residues: CASSKGRQGNNEQFF.

This clone has a handful of counts. The chain is built from TRBV18 and TRBJ1-2; no firm D call. The germline V gene has CDR1 KGHSH and CDR2 LQKENI. The CDR3 covers 12 residues. The ends were cut back, 3 bases at V and 8 bases at J, with 10 bases in the middle. CDR3 sequence: CASSPEDRGYTF. In DNA form, the CDR3 reads TGTGCCAGCTCACCCGAGGATCGCGGCTACACCTTC.

V gene TRBV7-2 combines with J gene TRBJ1-5; D unclear. With 6 bases removed from V and 6 bases from J, the gap between germline ends came to 18 bases. CDR1 and CDR2 from the germline V gene are SGHTA and FQGNSA. The CDR3 consists of 15 residues. CDR3 sequence (DNA): TGTGCCAGCAGTCCCGCCGTTATGAGCTTTCAGCCCCAGCATTTT. Amino acids: CASSPAVMSFQPQHF. Variable domain in full (rest from reference TRBV7-2 and TRBJ1-5): GAGVSQSPSNKVTEKGKDVELRCDPISGHTALYWYRQSLGQGLEFLIYFQGNSAPDKSGLPSDRFSAERTGGSVSTLTIQRTQQEDSAVYLCASSPAVMSFQPQHFGDGTRLSIL.

The V call is TRBV2, the J call TRBJ2-7; 9 bases map to TRBD1. The trim removed 7 bases at V and 3 bases at J, leaving 10 bases unmatched. From germline, CDR1 is SNHLY and CDR2 FYNNEI. This CDR3 comprises 15 residues. CDR3 sequence reads: CASTQAGTGNYEQYF. The CDR3 nucleotides read TGTGCCAGCACCCAAGCGGGGACAGGGAACTACGAGCAGTACTTC.

V is TRBV19 and J is TRBJ1-1; maybe TRBD1 (6 bases). The V gene's germline CDR1 is LNHDA and CDR2 SQIVND (reference sequence). V shed 5 bases and J shed 4 bases, with 8 bases lying between them. The CDR3 length is 12 residues. In DNA, the CDR3 is TGTGCCAGTAGTTCAGGGGCCACTGAAGCTTTCTTT. Its protein product is CASSSGATEAFF.

The V gene is TRBV6-5, the J gene TRBJ1-3; possibly TRBD1 for D (6 bases). V lost 2 bases and J lost 4, with 12 bases in between. The CDR3 is 15 residues long. Germline V gives CDR1 MNHEY, CDR2 SVGAGI. The DNA for the CDR3 is TGTGCCAGCAGTTACGGGGGGGCGCGGGGAAACACCATATATTTT. This gives the protein CASSYGGARGNTIYF.

This chain connects TRBV6-5 to TRBJ2-1, with 14 bases aligning to TRBD2. In germline, CDR1 is MNHEY, CDR2 SVGAGI. The CDR3 contains 16 residues. V trimming: 4 bases; J trimming: 4 bases; junction bases outside the gene matches: 3. In DNA form, the CDR3 reads TGTGCCAGCAGTTCGGGACTAGCGGGGGCATACAATGAGCAGTTCTTC. Its protein is CASSSGLAGAYNEQFF.

Written as DNA, the CDR3 is TGTGCCTCGCACCGGGGGGACCGGTTCGCCATATATTTT. Its translation: CASHRGDRFAIYF. J is TRBJ1-3 and V is TRBV30, with D possibly being TRBD1 (5 bases). CDR3 length: 13 amino acids. Trimming shortened V by 7 bases and J by 11 bases, and 21 bases separated the two germline ends. Germline CDR1 reads GTSNPN; CDR2 reads SVGIG (reference sequence).

This sequence joins TRBV5-1 and TRBJ2-1, with 16 bases that match TRBD2. V lost 4 bases and J lost 6; bases outside the gene matches: 10. CDR1 SGHRS and CDR2 YFSETQ come from the germline V gene. This CDR3 comprises 18 residues. The CDR3 bases are TGCGCCAGCAGCAAGGGATCCGGGACTAGCGGGAGGGGCAATGAGCAGTTCTTC. Encoded protein: CASSKGSGTSGRGNEQFF.

The rearrangement uses TRBV6-5 and TRBJ2-7; D possibly corresponds to TRBD2 (5 bases). CDR3 length equals 15 residues. Trimming left V 0 bases short and J 2 bases short, with 11 bases between. The germline CDR1 and CDR2 sequences are MNHEY and SVGAGI. CDR3 amino acids: CASSYSRGLAYEQYF. In DNA form, the CDR3 reads TGTGCCAGCAGTTACTCGCGAGGGCTTGCCTACGAGCAGTACTTC.

The chain has TRBV5-4 and TRBJ1-1; 7 bases fit TRBD1. CDR1 and CDR2 from the germline V gene are SGHNT and YYREEE (reference sequence). This CDR3 comprises 15 residues. J gave up 4 bases and V 2 bases, and 8 bases lay outside the gene matches. The CDR3 bases are TGTGCCAGCAGCTTATCCGACAGGGTTGGCACTGAAGCTTTCTTT. It translates to CASSLSDRVGTEAFF.

The rearrangement uses TRBV9 and TRBJ2-7; D possibly corresponds to TRBD1 (6 bases). Germline CDR1 is SGDLS and CDR2 is YYNGEE. The length of the CDR3 is 14 residues. Trimming stripped 0 bases from V and 1 base from J, with 8 bases between. The chain's CDR3 is CASSVEGVSYEQYF. The CDR3, as DNA: TGTGCCAGCAGCGTAGAGGGGGTGTCCTACGAGCAGTACTTC.

The CDR3 sequence is CASSEASAGRPYEQYF. Written as DNA, the CDR3 is TGTGCCAGCAGTGAAGCAAGCGCGGGGAGACCGTACGAGCAGTACTTC. This rearrangement joins TRBV2 to TRBJ2-7; weak D call: TRBD2 (6 bases). V was cut by 0 bases and J by 4 bases, with 16 bases left in between. This CDR3 contains 16 residues. The germline V gene encodes CDR1 SNHLY and CDR2 FYNNEI. The whole variable domain, remainder taken from reference TRBV2 and TRBJ2-7, is EPEVTQTPSHQVTQMGQEVILRCVPISNHLYFYWYRQILGQKVEFLVSFYNNEISEKSEIFDDQFSVERPDGSNFTLKIRSTKLEDSAMYFCASSEASAGRPYEQYFGPGTRLTVT.

The chain couples TRBV7-9 to TRBJ1-4; 9 bases align to TRBD1. Trimming at V came to 2 bases and at J to 5 bases, leaving 3 bases not matched to a gene. The CDR3 extends over 15 amino acids. The V gene's germline CDR1 is SEHNR and CDR2 FQNEAQ (reference sequence). Written as DNA, the CDR3 is TGTGCCAGCAGCTTACGTGGGACAGGGAATGAAAAACTGTTTTTT. It yields the protein CASSLRGTGNEKLFF.

This chain joins TRBV27 and TRBJ2-7; 7 nucleotides align to TRBD2. The trim removed 4 bases at V and 6 bases at J, leaving 6 bases unmatched. Per the germline V gene, CDR1 is MNHEY and CDR2 is SMNVEV (reference sequence). CDR3 size: 13 residues. Here the CDR3 DNA reads TGTGCCAGCAGTTCCGGGACTAAAGCCGAGCAGTACTTC. Amino acid sequence: CASSSGTKAEQYF.

This chain connects TRBV9 to TRBJ1-2; a possible D gene is TRBD1 (6 bases). The V gene's germline CDR1 is SGDLS and CDR2 YYNGEE. The CDR3 totals 12 residues. V lost 2 bases to trimming and J lost 9 bases, with 11 bases between them. The CDR3 loop reads CASSVGRGSYTF. The CDR3 DNA follows: TGTGCCAGCAGCGTGGGCAGGGGTAGCTACACCTTC.

This chain connects TRBV7-9 to TRBJ1-5; D remains ambiguous. Germline lookup yields CDR1 SEHNR and CDR2 FQNEAQ (reference sequence). CDR3 length: 15 amino acids. V shed 0 bases and J shed 3 bases, with 9 bases lying between them. Here the CDR3 DNA reads TGTGCCAGCAGCTTAGCGTATACAAACAATCAGCCCCAGCATTTT. It yields the protein CASSLAYTNNQPQHF.

V and J are TRBV6-1 and TRBJ1-2; D is unclear. The CDR3 has 14 residues. Trimming took 0 bases from V and 8 from J, leaving 13 bases between them. Germline CDR1 reads MNHNS; CDR2 reads SASEGT. CDR3 sequence reads: CASSEAGGPLGYTF. CDR3 nucleotide sequence: TGTGCCAGCAGTGAAGCAGGCGGGCCCCTGGGCTACACCTTC.

The chain joins TRBV19 to TRBJ2-5; D is perhaps TRBD1 (5 bases). Germline V CDR1 and CDR2: LNHDA, SQIVND (reference sequence). Trimming took off 0 bases at V and 9 bases at J, with 5 bases between the two ends. There are 11 residues in the CDR3. The CDR3 protein is CASSIEGAQYF. CDR3 nucleotide sequence: TGTGCCAGTAGTATAGAAGGGGCCCAGTACTTC.

This clone showed up just a few times. V gene TRBV3-1 (or the pseudogene TRBV3-2) combines with J gene TRBJ2-1; 11 bases map to TRBD2. The CDR3 totals 15 residues. V was clipped by 4 bases and J by 3 bases; unmatched bases: 2. Germline lookup yields CDR1 LGHDT and CDR2 YNNKEL (reference sequence). CDR3 bases: TGTGCCAGCAGCCCTAGCGGGAGGTACTACAATGAGCAGTTCTTC. Protein product: CASSPSGRYYNEQFF.